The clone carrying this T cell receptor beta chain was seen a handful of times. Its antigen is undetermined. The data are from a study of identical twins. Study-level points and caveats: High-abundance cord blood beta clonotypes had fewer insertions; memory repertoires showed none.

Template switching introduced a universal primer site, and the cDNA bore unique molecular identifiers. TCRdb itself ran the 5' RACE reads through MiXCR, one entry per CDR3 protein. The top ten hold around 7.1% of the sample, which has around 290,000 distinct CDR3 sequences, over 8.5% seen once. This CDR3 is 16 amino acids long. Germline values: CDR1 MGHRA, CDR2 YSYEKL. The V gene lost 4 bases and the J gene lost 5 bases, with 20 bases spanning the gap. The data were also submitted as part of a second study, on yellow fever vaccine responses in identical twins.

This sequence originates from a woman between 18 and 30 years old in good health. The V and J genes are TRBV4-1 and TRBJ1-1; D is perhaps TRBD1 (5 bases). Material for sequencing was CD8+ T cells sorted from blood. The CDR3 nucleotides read TGCGCCAGCAGCCGCCCGATTACGGGGCCCGGAACTGAAGCTTTCTTT. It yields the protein CASSRPITGPGTEAFF.